These 9 T cell receptor beta chains share one sample of origin, sequenced in a study of blood T cell repertoires in COVID-19. Measured with immunoSEQ multiplex PCR; TCRdb has only the in-frame clones, and not every one. Among roughly 120,000 clones listed, around 80% were seen once. The sequencing sample was made of peripheral blood. All receptors derive from a man between 65 and 80 years old with acute or convalescent COVID-19.

The V call is TRBV4-1, the J call TRBJ2-3, with TRBD2 as a possible D gene (5 bases). The V end was cut by 2 bases, the J end by 0 bases, with 9 bases between. The length of the CDR3 is 15 residues. CDR1 is MGHRA, CDR2 YSYEKL, per germline. The CDR3 here is CASSQPGISTDTQYF. CDR3 bases: TGCGCCAGCAGCCAACCCGGGATTAGCACAGATACGCAGTATTTT.

The chain uses TRBV5-1 and TRBJ1-2; no clear D. Trimming pared 6 bases from V and 6 bases from J, leaving 6 bases between. The CDR3 totals 10 residues. Germline V gives CDR1 SGHRS, CDR2 YFSETQ. This CDR3 is CASIFNGYTF. Here the CDR3 DNA reads TGCGCCAGCATCTTCAATGGCTACACCTTC.

The gene calls are TRBV6-5 and TRBJ2-7, with D possibly TRBD2 on 6 matching bases. V dropped 6 bases and J dropped 7 bases, with 22 bases sitting between them. CDR3 length: 15 amino acids. The germline gives CDR1 MNHEY, CDR2 SVGAGI. CDR3 DNA sequence: TGTGCCAGCAGGTTGGGAGGCAGCCCCTCGGTAGAGCAGTACTTC. This codes for CASRLGGSPSVEQYF.

The table lists this clone with a count of one. The V call is TRBV2, the J call TRBJ1-2; 7 bases align to TRBD1. V lost 2 bases and J lost 2; bases outside the gene matches: 8. Per germline, CDR1 SNHLY and CDR2 FYNNEI. This CDR3 spans 16 amino acids. This chain's CDR3 is CASSEWAGTVNYGYTF. The CDR3 nucleotides are TGTGCCAGCAGTGAATGGGCCGGGACAGTCAACTATGGCTACACCTTC.

In its sample, this clone was seen a few times. The gene calls are TRBV27 and TRBJ1-3; D uncertain. CDR1 is MNHEY, CDR2 SMNVEV, per germline (reference sequence). This CDR3 spans 14 amino acids. V was pared by 2 bases and J by 3 bases, with 8 bases between. The CDR3, as DNA: TGTGCCAGCAGTTTACGTCGGGGTGGAAACACCATATATTTT. Translation: CASSLRRGGNTIYF.

CDR3 sequence: CASSGSYRGYEQYF. The CDR3 DNA follows: TGTGCCAGCAGTGGGAGCTACAGGGGTTACGAGCAGTACTTC. The J gene is TRBJ2-7, the V gene TRBV2, with 7 bases identical to TRBD1. V dropped 4 bases and J dropped 4; count of bases not matched to a gene: 7. There are 14 residues in the CDR3. Looked up from germline, CDR1 is SNHLY and CDR2 is FYNNEI.

The rearrangement links TRBV10-3 to TRBJ2-7, with 8 bases fitting TRBD2. After removal of 5 bases from V and 3 bases from J, the junction contained 3 bases not matched to a gene. The CDR3 consists of 13 residues. Germline V gene lookup returns CDR1 ENHRY and CDR2 SYGVKD. Here the CDR3 DNA reads TGTGCCATCAGTCGGACTAGCTACTACGAGCAGTACTTC. Translating gives CAISRTSYYEQYF.

This clone was seen a handful of times. As DNA, the CDR3 is TGTGCCAGCTCACCAGTCCGCGCGACAGGGGATGGCTACACCTTC. This translates into CASSPVRATGDGYTF. The chain has TRBV18 and TRBJ1-2; 8 bases map to TRBD1. CDR1 and CDR2 from the germline V gene are KGHSH and LQKENI. V trimming: 2 bases; J trimming: 6 bases; junction bases outside the gene matches: 8. This CDR3 region has 15 residues.

This clone was counted a few times. The V call is TRBV2, the J call TRBJ2-7; D perhaps matches TRBD2 (5 bases). The CDR3 is 12 residues long. V lost 10 bases and J lost 1, with 11 bases in between. Germline V lookup: CDR1 SNHLY, CDR2 FYNNEI. The CDR3, as DNA: TGTGCCACTTCCGAGGGATCCTACGAGCAGTACTTC. Its protein is CATSEGSYEQYF.